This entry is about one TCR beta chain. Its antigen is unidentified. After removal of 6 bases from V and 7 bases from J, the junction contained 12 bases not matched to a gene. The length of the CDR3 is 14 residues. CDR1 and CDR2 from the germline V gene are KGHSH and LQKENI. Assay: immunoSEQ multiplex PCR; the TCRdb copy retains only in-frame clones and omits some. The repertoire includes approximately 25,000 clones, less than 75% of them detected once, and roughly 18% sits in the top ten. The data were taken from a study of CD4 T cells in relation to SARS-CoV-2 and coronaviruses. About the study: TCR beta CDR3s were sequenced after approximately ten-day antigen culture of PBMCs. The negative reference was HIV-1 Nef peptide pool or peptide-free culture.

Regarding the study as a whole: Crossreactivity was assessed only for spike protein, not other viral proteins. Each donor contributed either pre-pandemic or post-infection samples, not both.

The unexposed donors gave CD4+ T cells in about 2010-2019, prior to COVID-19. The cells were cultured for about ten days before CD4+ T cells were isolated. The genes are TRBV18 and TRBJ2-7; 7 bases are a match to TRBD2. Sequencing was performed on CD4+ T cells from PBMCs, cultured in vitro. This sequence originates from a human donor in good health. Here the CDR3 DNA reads TGTGCCAGCTCCCAGGCGGCGGGAGATCGGGAGCAGTACTTC. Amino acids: CASSQAAGDREQYF.